These T cell receptor beta chains were read from a single sample in a study of multiple sclerosis patients with progressive multifocal leukoencephalopathy. The data were produced by immunoSEQ multiplex PCR, yet TCRdb's version contains in-frame clones alone and is incomplete. This sample has tens of thousands of clones, with 85% to 90% found just once. Sample: PBMCs, taken from a patient treated with natalizumab. All receptors derive from a human donor with multiple sclerosis. CDR3s include the opening cysteine and the closing phenylalanine or tryptophan. A D gene is named only where the DNA matches it firmly. Rows may omit the clone size; those that give it use once, few, many or a size class.

J gene | V gene | clone size | D gene | CDR3 length | CDR3 DNA | CDR3 protein
TRBJ1-5 | TRBV4-3 | NA | NA | 13 | TGCGCCAGCAGCCAAGATCAAGATCAGCCCCAGCATTTT | CASSQDQDQPQHF
TRBJ2-2 | TRBV10-1 | NA | NA | 16 | TGCGCCAGCAACCAAAGCGGACAGACGAACACCGGGGAGCTGTTTTTT | CASNQSGQTNTGELFF
TRBJ2-1 | TRBV18 | NA | NA | 14 | TGTGCCAGCTCACCGGGGGGGGCCCTCAATGAGCAGTTCTTC | CASSPGGALNEQFF
TRBJ2-7 | TRBV28 | NA | NA | 17 | TGTGCCAGCAGTTCCATGTATGCTATCTTAGAGAACTACGAGCAGTACTTC | CASSSMYAILENYEQYF
TRBJ2-1 | TRBV5-6 | NA | NA | 15 | TGTGCCAGCACTCCCCCTTTATGGGAGTCTAATGAGCAGTTCTTC | CASTPPLWESNEQFF
TRBJ2-7 | TRBV7-9 | NA | TRBD1 | 14 | TGTGCCAGCAGCATACTCCGGGACAGCTACGAGCAGTACTTC | CASSILRDSYEQYF
TRBJ2-6 | TRBV7-2 | NA | NA | 16 | TGTGCCAGCAGCTTATTAGGGCTCGGCGGGGCCAACGTCCTGACTTTC | CASSLLGLGGANVLTF
TRBJ2-4 | TRBV25-1 | NA | NA | 15 | TGTGCCAGCAGTGACCCTAGGGTGGGGCAAAACATTCAGTACTTC | CASSDPRVGQNIQYF
TRBJ1-3 | TRBV5-4 | NA | NA | 13 | TGTGCCAGCAGCTTACCCCTGAGTAACACCATATATTTT | CASSLPLSNTIYF
TRBJ2-3 | TRBV9 | NA | NA | 16 | TGTGCCAGCAGCTTCCTGAGCGGTCCCAGCACAGATACGCAGTATTTT | CASSFLSGPSTDTQYF
TRBJ2-2 | TRBV28 | NA | TRBD2 | 20 | TGTGCCAGCAGTCTGCCCTTCGGGACTAGCGGGACTTCGAACACCGGGGAGCTGTTTTTT | CASSLPFGTSGTSNTGELFF
TRBJ1-5 | TRBV7-2 | NA | NA | 13 | TGTGCCAGCAGCTTCGTGATGGATCAGCCCCAGCATTTT | CASSFVMDQPQHF
TRBJ1-1 | TRBV28 | NA | NA | 13 | TGTGCCAGCAGTTTAAGAGGGAGCACTGAAGCTTTCTTT | CASSLRGSTEAFF
TRBJ1-2 | TRBV7-6 | few | NA | 13 | TGTGCCAGCAGCTTCGGACCCGCTGAAAGCTACACCTTC | CASSFGPAESYTF
TRBJ1-5 | TRBV6-1 | NA | NA | 14 | TGTGCCAGCAGTGAAGAAGGGGACATCTCGCCCCAGCATTTT | CASSEEGDISPQHF
TRBJ1-6 | TRBV5-6 | NA | NA | 15 | TGTGCCAGCAGCCTTTCGACAGGTTCCCATTCACCCCTCCACTTT | CASSLSTGSHSPLHF
TRBJ2-1 | TRBV9 | NA | TRBD1 | 15 | TGTGCCAGCAGCGGAGGGGACAGGATATACAATGAGCAGTTCTTC | CASSGGDRIYNEQFF
TRBJ1-1 | TRBV6-1 | NA | NA | 15 | TGTGCCAGCAGTGCCGCAGGGGTAGCGAACACTGAAGCTTTCTTT | CASSAAGVANTEAFF
TRBJ2-7 | TRBV7-8 | NA | TRBD1 | 14 | TGTGCCAGCAGCCCCGGGACAGGGATCTACGAGCAGTACTTC | CASSPGTGIYEQYF
TRBJ2-7 | TRBV5-6 | few | TRBD2 | 16 | TGTGCCAGCAGCTGGGGTGGACTAGCCGGGTCCTACGAGCAGTACTTC | CASSWGGLAGSYEQYF
TRBJ2-2 | TRBV10-1 | NA | NA | 12 | TGCGCCAGCAGCAGGGACACCGGGGAGCTGTTTTTT | CASSRDTGELFF
TRBJ1-1 | TRBV5-1 | NA | NA | 15 | TGCGCCAGCAGCTCATCCGGGACCCCGAACACTGAAGCTTTCTTT | CASSSSGTPNTEAFF
TRBJ1-1 | TRBV14 | NA | TRBD1 | 12 | TGTGCCAGCAGCGTACAACAGGGGGAAGCTTTCTTT | CASSVQQGEAFF
TRBJ1-6 | TRBV7-3 | NA | NA | 14 | TGTGCCAGCAGCTTGGGACTCCCGCCGAATCCCCTCCACTTT | CASSLGLPPNPLHF
TRBJ2-7 | TRBV7-2 | NA | NA | 13 | TGTGCCAGCAGCTTAAGCGGGTACTACGAGCAGTACTTC | CASSLSGYYEQYF